This T cell receptor beta chain was sequenced during a study of blood T cell repertoires in COVID-19. Sequencing used immunoSEQ multiplex PCR; TCRdb keeps in-frame clones, though not all of them. The top ten hold 0.8% of the sample, which has about 250,000 clones, over 75% seen once. Germline CDR1 and CDR2: MNHNS and SASEGT. The CDR3 loop spans 16 amino acids. V shed 4 bases and J 7 bases; nucleotides not matched to a gene: 12. The chain carries TRBV6-1 and TRBJ2-1; 8 bases are shared with TRBD1. Sequencing used peripheral blood. This receptor was obtained from a woman under 40 with acute or convalescent COVID-19. The CDR3 DNA is TGTGCCAGCAGTGCCTCAGGGGGCAGATCGGTGAATGAGCAGTTCTTC. Its protein is CASSASGGRSVNEQFF.